This T cell receptor (beta chain) was observed in a study of Ad26.COV2.S vaccination and SARS-CoV-2 variants. Study information: Donor was in the COV1001 Ad26.COV2.S trial arm. The vaccine Ad26.COV2.S was put into the muscle once, or twice with 56 days between.

Noted treatment: 15 to 20 received Ad26.COV2.S at low or high dose, single or two shots; about 5 received placebo; per-sample allocation not given. Specimens were obtained on day 63 following the first vaccine or placebo injection. Germline trimming cut 4 bases from V and 4 bases from J; bases unmatched to any gene: 10. The V gene's germline CDR1 is LNHDA and CDR2 SQIVND (reference sequence). The CDR3 covers 16 residues. Libraries were prepared by immunoSEQ multiplex PCR; TCRdb keeps only in-frame clonotypes and omits some of them. The data show about 680,000 clones, more than 70% seen once. The V and J genes are TRBV19 and TRBJ1-2, with 9 positions matching TRBD1. The receptor was isolated from a person aged 18-60 years who received the Ad26.COV2.S COVID-19 vaccine or a placebo. The material was peripheral blood, obtained in a trial of Ad26.COV2.S vaccine versus placebo. DNA of the CDR3: TGTGCCAGTAGTAGGGGACAGGGCGGACAAAGCTATGGCTACACCTTC. Protein sequence: CASSRGQGGQSYGYTF.